This T cell receptor beta chain was recovered during a study of T cell repertoires in cytomegalovirus infection. Study summary: Both recently identified HLA-C-restricted and well-studied HLA-B-restricted CMV epitopes were used in the study. Matching HLA type, along with CMV infection, was indicated by public TCR beta signatures. Study findings and constraints: Predominance within the ex vivo response was attributable to HLA-C-restricted CMV-specific TCR beta clonotypes. People with CMV and the relevant HLA were identified by cumulative public TCR beta family frequency.

This clonotype was counted between two and nine times. Its antigen is still unknown. TCRdb analysed the reads with MiXCR anew, one entry per CDR3 protein. The sample includes some 130,000 distinct CDR3 sequences, approximately 30% of them seen just once. Specimen: CD8+ T cells from cultured PBMCs, collected from culture after CMV antigen stimulation. This receptor was identified in a human donor in good health (CMV status not recorded). Some clones in this sample may be carry-over from other donors' samples.

The CDR3 DNA is TGCGCCAGCAGCGTCTTCAATGAGCAGTTCTTC. Translated: CASSVFNEQFF. The V gene is TRBV5-1, the J gene TRBJ2-1; no firm D call. Germline-derived CDR1 and CDR2 are SGHRS and YFSETQ. V was clipped by 4 bases and J by 6 bases, with 5 bases between them. The CDR3 runs to 11 residues.